This TCR beta chain was sequenced for a study of T cell responses to AZD1222 COVID-19 vaccine. Findings and limits, study-wide: Spike-specific TCR breadth and depth went up after people got two AZD1222 doses. Reportedly, nearly half the spike-specific TCRs target unmutated variant regions. Only a handful of AZD1222 recipients were seropositive at baseline.

Assay used: immunoSEQ multiplex PCR; TCRdb lists only in-frame clones, some missing. This table holds 180,000 or so clones, 94% found once. This CDR3 has 15 amino acids. CDR1 and CDR2 (germline): SGHVS, FQNEAQ. The trim removed 4 bases at V and 3 bases at J, leaving 6 bases unmatched. As regards this clone: What it binds is unknown.

Here the sequenced sample was peripheral blood, taken on day 0 of AZD1222 vaccination. This receptor was obtained from an adult in good health. V and J are TRBV7-8 and TRBJ2-4, with 7 bases lining up with TRBD1. The CDR3 protein is CASSSGAGGKNIQYF. CDR3 sequence (DNA): TGTGCCAGCAGCTCAGGGGCAGGGGGCAAAAACATTCAGTACTTC.